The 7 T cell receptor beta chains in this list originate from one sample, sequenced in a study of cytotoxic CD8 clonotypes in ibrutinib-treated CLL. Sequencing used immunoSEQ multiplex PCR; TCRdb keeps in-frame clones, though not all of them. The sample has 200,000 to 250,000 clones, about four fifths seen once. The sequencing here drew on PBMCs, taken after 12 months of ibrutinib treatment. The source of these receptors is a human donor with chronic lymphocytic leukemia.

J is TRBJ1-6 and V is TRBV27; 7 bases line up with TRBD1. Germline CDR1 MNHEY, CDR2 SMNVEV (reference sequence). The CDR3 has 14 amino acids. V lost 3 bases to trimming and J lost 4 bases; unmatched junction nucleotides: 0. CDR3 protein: CASSLTGYNSPLHF. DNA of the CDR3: TGTGCCAGCAGTTTGACAGGGTATAATTCACCCCTCCACTTT.

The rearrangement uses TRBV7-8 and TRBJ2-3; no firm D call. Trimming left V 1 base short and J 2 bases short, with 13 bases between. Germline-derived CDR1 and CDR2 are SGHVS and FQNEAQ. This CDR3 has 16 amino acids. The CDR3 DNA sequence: TGTGCCAGCAGCTTAGGTCGCGGTTGGAACACAGATACGCAGTATTTT. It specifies CASSLGRGWNTDTQYF.

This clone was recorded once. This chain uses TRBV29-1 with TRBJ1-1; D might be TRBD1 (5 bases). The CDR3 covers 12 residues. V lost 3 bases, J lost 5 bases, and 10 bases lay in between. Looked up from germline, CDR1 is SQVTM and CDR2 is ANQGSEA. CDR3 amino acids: CSVDRARTEAFF. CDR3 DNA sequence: TGCAGCGTTGACAGGGCTCGAACTGAAGCTTTCTTT.

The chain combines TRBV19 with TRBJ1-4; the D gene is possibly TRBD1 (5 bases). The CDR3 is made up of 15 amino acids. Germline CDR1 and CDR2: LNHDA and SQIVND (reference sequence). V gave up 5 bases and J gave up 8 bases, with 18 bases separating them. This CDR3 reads CASSPIQGAVEKLFF. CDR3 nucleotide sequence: TGTGCCAGTAGTCCAATCCAGGGTGCGGTGGAAAAACTGTTTTTT.

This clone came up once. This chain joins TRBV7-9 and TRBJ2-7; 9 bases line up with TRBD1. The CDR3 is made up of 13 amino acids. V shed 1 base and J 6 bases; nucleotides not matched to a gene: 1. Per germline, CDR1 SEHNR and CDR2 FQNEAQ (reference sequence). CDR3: CASSLEDRGEQYF. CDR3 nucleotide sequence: TGTGCCAGCAGCTTAGAGGACAGGGGCGAGCAGTACTTC.

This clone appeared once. In nucleotides, the CDR3 is TGTGCCAGCAGCTTAGAAGGGGAAGGGACTGAAGCTTTCTTT. Encoded protein: CASSLEGEGTEAFF. The V call is TRBV7-9, the J call TRBJ1-1; TRBD1 is a possible D gene (5 bases). Germline CDR1 is SEHNR and CDR2 is FQNEAQ (reference sequence). Trimming shortened V by 1 base and J by 5 bases, and 11 bases separated the two germline ends. The CDR3 has 14 residues.

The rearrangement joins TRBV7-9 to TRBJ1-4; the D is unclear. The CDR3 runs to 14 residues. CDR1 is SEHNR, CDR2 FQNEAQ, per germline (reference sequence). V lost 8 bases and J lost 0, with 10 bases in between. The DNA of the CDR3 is TGTGCCAGCTTGAAGGATGCAACTAATGAAAAACTGTTTTTT. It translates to CASLKDATNEKLFF.